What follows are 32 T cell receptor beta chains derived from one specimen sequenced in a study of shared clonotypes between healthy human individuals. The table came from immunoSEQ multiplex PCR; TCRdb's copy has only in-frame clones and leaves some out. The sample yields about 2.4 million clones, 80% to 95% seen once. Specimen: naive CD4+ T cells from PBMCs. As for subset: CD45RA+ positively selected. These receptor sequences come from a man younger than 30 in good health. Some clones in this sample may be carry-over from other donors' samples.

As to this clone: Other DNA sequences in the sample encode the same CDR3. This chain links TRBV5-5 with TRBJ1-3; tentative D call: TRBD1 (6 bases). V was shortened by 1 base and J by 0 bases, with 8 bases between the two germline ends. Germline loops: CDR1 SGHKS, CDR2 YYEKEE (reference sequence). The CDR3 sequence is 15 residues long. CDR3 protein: CASSLLGGSGNTIYF. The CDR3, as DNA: TGTGCCAGCAGCTTGCTAGGGGGCTCTGGAAACACCATATATTTT.

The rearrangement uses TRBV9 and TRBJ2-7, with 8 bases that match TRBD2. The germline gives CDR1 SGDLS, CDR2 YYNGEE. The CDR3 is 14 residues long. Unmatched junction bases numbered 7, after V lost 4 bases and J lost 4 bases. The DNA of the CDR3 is TGTGCCAGCAGCAGATCTAGCGGGCTTTACGAGCAGTACTTC. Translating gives CASSRSSGLYEQYF.

CDR3 nucleotides: TGCGCCAGCAGCTTGGAAATACGGGGACAATACAATGAGCAGTTCTTC. It yields the protein CASSLEIRGQYNEQFF. V usage is TRBV5-1 and J usage is TRBJ2-1; perhaps TRBD1 as D (6 bases). Germline V gene lookup returns CDR1 SGHRS and CDR2 YFSETQ. This CDR3 has 16 amino acids. V lost 0 bases and J lost 4, with 14 bases in between.

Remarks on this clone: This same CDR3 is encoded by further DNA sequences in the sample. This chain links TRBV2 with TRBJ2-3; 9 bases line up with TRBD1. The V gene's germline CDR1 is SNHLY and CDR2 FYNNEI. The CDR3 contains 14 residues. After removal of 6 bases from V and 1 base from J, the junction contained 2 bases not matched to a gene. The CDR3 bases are TGTGCCAGCAGACGGACAGGGGGCACAGATACGCAGTATTTT. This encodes CASRRTGGTDTQYF.

CDR3 coding DNA: TGTGCCAGCAGTCCCCGACCCCAGAGGACAGGGGGCAGAGATACGCAGTATTTT. Amino acids: CASSPRPQRTGGRDTQYF. V and J are TRBV28 and TRBJ2-3; 11 nucleotides align to TRBD1. The germline CDR1 and CDR2 sequences are MDHEN and SYDVKM. V was pared by 5 bases and J by 5 bases, with 15 bases of the junction left unmatched. The CDR3 has 18 residues.

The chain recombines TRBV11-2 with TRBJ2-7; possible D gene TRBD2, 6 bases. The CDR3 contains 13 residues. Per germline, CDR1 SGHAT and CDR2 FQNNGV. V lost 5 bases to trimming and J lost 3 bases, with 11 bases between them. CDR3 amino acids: CASSNGGIYEQYF. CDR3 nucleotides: TGTGCCAGCAGCAATGGGGGGATCTACGAGCAGTACTTC.

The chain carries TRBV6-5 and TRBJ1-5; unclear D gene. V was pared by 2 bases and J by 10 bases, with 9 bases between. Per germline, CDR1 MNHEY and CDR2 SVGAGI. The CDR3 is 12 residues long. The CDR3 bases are TGTGCCAGCAGTTACGGGAGCGGCCCCCAGCATTTT. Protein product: CASSYGSGPQHF.

The CDR3 reads CASRGFPYEQYF. CDR3 sequence (DNA): TGTGCCAGCAGAGGGTTCCCCTACGAGCAGTACTTC. The chain uses TRBV6-5 and TRBJ2-7, with D unclear. V was trimmed by 6 bases and J by 2 bases, leaving 8 bases between them. Per the germline V gene, CDR1 is MNHEY and CDR2 is SVGAGI. The CDR3 totals 12 residues.

The CDR3 loop is CASRPGLENEQFF. CDR3 coding DNA: TGTGCCAGCAGACCGGGACTAGAGAATGAGCAGTTCTTC. The rearrangement links TRBV28 to TRBJ2-1; 8 bases align to TRBD2. The CDR3 consists of 13 residues. V was pared by 6 bases and J by 7 bases, with 5 bases of the junction left unmatched. Germline V lookup: CDR1 MDHEN, CDR2 SYDVKM.

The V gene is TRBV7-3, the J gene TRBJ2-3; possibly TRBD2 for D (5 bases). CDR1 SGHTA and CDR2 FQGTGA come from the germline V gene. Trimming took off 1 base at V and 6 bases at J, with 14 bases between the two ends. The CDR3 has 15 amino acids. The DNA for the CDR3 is TGTGCCAGCAGCTTAATGGGAGCTATCACGGATACGCAGTATTTT. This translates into CASSLMGAITDTQYF. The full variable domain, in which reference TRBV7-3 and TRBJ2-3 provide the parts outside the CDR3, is GAGVSQTPSNKVTEKGKYVELRCDPISGHTALYWYRQSLGQGPEFLIYFQGTGAADDSGLPNDRFFAVRPEGSVSTLKIQRTERGDSAVYLCASSLMGAITDTQYFGPGTRLTVL.

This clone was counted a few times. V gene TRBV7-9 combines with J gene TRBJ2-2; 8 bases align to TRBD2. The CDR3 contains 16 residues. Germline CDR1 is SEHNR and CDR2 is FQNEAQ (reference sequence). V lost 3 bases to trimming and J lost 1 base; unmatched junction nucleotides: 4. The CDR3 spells CASSLTGTRNTGELFF. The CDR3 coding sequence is TGTGCCAGCAGCTTGACCGGGACTAGGAACACCGGGGAGCTGTTTTTT.

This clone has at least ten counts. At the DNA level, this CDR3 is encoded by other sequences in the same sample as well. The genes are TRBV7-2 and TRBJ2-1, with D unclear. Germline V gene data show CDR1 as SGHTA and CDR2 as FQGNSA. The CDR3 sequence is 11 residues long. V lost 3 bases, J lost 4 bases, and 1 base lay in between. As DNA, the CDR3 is TGTGCCAGCAGCTTTTACAATGAGCAGTTCTTC. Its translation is CASSFYNEQFF.

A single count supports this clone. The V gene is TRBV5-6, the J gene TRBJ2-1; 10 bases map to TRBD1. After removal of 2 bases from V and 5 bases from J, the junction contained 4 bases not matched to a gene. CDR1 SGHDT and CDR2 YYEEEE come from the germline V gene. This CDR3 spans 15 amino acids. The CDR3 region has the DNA TGTGCCAGCAGCTTAGGGGACAGGGGCCACAATGAGCAGTTCTTC. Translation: CASSLGDRGHNEQFF. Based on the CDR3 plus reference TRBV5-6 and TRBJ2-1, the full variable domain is DAGVTQSPTHLIKTRGQQVTLRCSPKSGHDTVSWYQQALGQGPQFIFQYYEEEERQRGNFPDRFSGHQFPNYSSELNVNALLLGDSALYLCASSLGDRGHNEQFFGPGTRLTVL.

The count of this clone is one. The CDR3 DNA sequence: TGTGCCAGCAGCCAAGTTCGGACACTGACTAGCACAGATACGCAGTATTTT. Residues: CASSQVRTLTSTDTQYF. V gene TRBV14 combines with J gene TRBJ2-3; maybe TRBD1 (5 bases). Per germline, CDR1 SGHDN and CDR2 FVKESK. The CDR3 loop spans 17 amino acids. Between the trimmed V and J ends, which lost 1 base and 0 bases, there was a span of 14 bases.

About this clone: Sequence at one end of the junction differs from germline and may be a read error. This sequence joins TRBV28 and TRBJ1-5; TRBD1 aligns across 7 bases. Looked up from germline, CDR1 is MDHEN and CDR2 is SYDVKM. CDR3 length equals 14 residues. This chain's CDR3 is CASSFGGGKQPQHF. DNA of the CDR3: TGTGCCAGCAGTTTTGGAGGGGGCAAACAGCCCCAGCATTTT.

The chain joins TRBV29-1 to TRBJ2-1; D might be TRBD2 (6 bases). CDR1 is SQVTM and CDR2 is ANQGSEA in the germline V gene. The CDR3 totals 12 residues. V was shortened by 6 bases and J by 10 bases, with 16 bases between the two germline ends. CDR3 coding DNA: TGCAGCGTCGACGCTAGCGCATGGGAGCAGTTCTTC. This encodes CSVDASAWEQFF.

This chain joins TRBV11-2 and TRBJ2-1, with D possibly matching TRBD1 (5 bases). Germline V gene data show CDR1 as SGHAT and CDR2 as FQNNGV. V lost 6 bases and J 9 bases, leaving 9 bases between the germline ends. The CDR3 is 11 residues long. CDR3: CASSSQGEQFF. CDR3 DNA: TGTGCCAGCAGTTCCCAGGGTGAGCAGTTCTTC.

The CDR3 nucleotides are TGCGCCAGCAGCCGGCGGACAGAAAACTATGGCTACACCTTC. It translates to CASSRRTENYGYTF. The V gene is TRBV5-1, the J gene TRBJ1-2, with D perhaps TRBD1 (6 bases). The CDR3 length is 14 residues. In germline, CDR1 is SGHRS, CDR2 YFSETQ. Trimming took 4 bases from V and 2 from J, leaving 12 bases between them.

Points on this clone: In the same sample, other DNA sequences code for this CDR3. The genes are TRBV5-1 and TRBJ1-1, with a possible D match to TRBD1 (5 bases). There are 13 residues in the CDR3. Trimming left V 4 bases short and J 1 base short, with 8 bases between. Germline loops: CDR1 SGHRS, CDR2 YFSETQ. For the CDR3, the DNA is TGCGCCAGCAGCCTCCAGGGGAACACTGAAGCTTTCTTT. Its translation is CASSLQGNTEAFF.

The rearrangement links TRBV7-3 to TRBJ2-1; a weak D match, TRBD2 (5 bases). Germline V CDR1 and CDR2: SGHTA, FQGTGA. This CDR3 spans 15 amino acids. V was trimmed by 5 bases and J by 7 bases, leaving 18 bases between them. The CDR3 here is CASSRVSGFLNEQFF. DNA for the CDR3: TGTGCCAGCAGCCGAGTCAGCGGATTTTTAAATGAGCAGTTCTTC.

The CDR3 DNA reads TGTGCCAGCAGCCCAACTAGCGGGAGGAGCACCGGGGAGCTGTTTTTT. Amino acids: CASSPTSGRSTGELFF. V and J are TRBV5-4 and TRBJ2-2, with 12 bases that match TRBD2. Germline lookup yields CDR1 SGHNT and CDR2 YYREEE (reference sequence). The V gene end was trimmed by 4 bases and the J gene end by 4 bases; junction bases not matched to a gene: 5. The CDR3 contains 16 residues.

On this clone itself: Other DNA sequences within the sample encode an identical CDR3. CDR3 sequence (DNA): TGTGCCAGCAGCTTGGATGGTTATAGCAATCAGCCCCAGCATTTT. Amino acid sequence: CASSLDGYSNQPQHF. The genes are TRBV5-4 and TRBJ1-5; D unresolved. This CDR3 spans 15 amino acids. Trimming stripped 0 bases from V and 0 bases from J, with 7 bases between. CDR1 is SGHNT and CDR2 is YYREEE in the germline V gene (reference sequence). Looking up the rest from reference TRBV5-4 and TRBJ1-5 gives the full variable domain: ETGVTQSPTHLIKTRGQQVTLRCSSQSGHNTVSWYQQALGQGPQFIFQYYREEENGRGNFPPRFSGLQFPNYSSELNVNALELDDSALYLCASSLDGYSNQPQHFGDGTRLSIL.

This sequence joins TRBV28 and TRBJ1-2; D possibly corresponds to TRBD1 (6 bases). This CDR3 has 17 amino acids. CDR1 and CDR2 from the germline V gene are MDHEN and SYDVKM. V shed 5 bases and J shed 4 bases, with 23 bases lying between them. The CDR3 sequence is CASSPFGIQGKSYGYTF. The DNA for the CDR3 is TGTGCCAGCAGTCCTTTCGGGATACAGGGAAAGAGCTATGGCTACACCTTC.

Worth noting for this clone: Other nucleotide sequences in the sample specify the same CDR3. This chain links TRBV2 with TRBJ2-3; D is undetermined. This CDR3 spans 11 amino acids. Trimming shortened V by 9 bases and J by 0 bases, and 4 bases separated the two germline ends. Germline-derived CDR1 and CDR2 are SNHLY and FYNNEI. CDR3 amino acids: CASRSTDTQYF. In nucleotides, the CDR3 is TGTGCCAGTAGGAGCACAGATACGCAGTATTTT.

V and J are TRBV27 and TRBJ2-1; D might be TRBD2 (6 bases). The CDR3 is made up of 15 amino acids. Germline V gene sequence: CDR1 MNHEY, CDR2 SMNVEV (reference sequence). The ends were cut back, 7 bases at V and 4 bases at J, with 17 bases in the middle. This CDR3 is CASNRGSGGYNEQFF. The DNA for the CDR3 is TGTGCCAGCAACCGGGGTTCCGGGGGATACAATGAGCAGTTCTTC.

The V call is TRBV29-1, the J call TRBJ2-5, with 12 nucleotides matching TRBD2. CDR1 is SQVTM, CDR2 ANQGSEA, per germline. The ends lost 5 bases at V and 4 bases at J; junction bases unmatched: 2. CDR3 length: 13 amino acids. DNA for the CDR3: TGCAGCGTTCTAGCGGGGGGGGCAGAGACCCAGTACTTC. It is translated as CSVLAGGAETQYF.

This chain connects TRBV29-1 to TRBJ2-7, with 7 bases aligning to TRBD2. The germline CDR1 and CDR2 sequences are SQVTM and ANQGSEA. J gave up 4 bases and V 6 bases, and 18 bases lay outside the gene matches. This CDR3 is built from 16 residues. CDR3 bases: TGCAGCGTCGCCACTAGACGGGAGGCCCTCAGATACGAGCAGTACTTC. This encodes CSVATRREALRYEQYF.

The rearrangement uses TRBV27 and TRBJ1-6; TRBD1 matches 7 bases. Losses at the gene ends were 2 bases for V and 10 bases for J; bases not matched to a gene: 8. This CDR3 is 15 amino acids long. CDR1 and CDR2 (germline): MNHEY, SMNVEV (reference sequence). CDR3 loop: CASSLPDRVRSPLHF. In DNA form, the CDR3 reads TGTGCCAGCAGTTTACCCGACAGGGTCCGGTCACCCCTCCACTTT.

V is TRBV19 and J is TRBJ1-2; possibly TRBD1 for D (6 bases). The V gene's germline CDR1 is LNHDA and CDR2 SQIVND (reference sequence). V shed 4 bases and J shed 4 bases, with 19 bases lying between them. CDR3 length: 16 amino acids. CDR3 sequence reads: CASSTREQGPIYGYTF. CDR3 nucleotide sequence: TGTGCCAGTAGTACTAGGGAACAGGGTCCGATCTATGGCTACACCTTC.

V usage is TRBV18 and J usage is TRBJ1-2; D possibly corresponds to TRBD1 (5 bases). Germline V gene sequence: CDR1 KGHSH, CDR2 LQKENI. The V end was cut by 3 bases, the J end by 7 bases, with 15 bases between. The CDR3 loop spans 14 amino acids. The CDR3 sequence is CASSPVGAPVGYTF. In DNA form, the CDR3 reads TGTGCCAGCTCACCCGTTGGGGCCCCCGTTGGCTACACCTTC.

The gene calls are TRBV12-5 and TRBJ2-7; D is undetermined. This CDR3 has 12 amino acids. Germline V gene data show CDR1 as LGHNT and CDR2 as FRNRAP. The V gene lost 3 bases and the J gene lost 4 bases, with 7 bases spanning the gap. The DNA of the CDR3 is TGTGCTAGTGGTTTCGGGTTATACGAGCAGTACTTC. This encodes CASGFGLYEQYF.

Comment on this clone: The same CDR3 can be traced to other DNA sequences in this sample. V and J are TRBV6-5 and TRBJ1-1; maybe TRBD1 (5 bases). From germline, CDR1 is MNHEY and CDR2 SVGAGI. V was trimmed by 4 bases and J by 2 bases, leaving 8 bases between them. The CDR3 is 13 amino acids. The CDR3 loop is CASSSRGNTEAFF. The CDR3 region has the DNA TGTGCCAGCAGTTCAAGGGGTAACACTGAAGCTTTCTTT.